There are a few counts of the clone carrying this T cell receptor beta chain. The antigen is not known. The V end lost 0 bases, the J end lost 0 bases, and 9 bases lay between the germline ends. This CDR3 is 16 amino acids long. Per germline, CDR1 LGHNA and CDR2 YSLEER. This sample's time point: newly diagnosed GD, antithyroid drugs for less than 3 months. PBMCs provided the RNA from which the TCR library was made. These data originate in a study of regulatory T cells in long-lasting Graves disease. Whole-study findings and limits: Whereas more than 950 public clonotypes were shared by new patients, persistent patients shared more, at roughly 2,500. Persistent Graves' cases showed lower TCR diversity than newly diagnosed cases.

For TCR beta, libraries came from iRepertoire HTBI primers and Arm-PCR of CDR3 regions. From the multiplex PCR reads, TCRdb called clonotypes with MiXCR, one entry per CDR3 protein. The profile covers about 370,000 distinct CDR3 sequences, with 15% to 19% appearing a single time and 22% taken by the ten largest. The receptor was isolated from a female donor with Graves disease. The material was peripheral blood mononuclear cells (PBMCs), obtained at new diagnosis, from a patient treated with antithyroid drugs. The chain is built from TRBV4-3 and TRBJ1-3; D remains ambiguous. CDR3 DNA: TGCGCCAGCAGCCAAGATTATCCAGTCTCTGGAAACACCATATATTTT. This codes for CASSQDYPVSGNTIYF.